This is a list of T cell receptor beta chains from one sample in a study of vaccination effects on CD4 cells after COVID-19. These receptors have no identified antigens. Generated by immunoSEQ multiplex PCR, the TCRdb table keeps only in-frame clones and is missing some. The sample carries about 46,000 clones, about 74% recorded once. The input for sequencing was CD4+ T cells from PBMCs cultured with HCoV-OC43 spike peptides, taken after COVID-19 vaccination. The receptors derive from a human donor who received a COVID-19 vaccine. Each CDR3 is given with its conserved first and last residue. The order of the fields is V gene, J gene, clone size, D gene, CDR3 protein, CDR3 DNA. D genes are given only for firm matches. Not all rows give a size; the values are once, few, many and, for expanded clones, a class.

v_gene: TRBV27
j_gene: TRBJ2-1
abundance: once
d_gene: TRBD2
CDR3aa: CASSFVLAGEQFF
CDR3nt: TGTGCCAGCAGTTTTGTACTAGCGGGAGAGCAGTTCTTC

v_gene: TRBV14
j_gene: TRBJ1-5
abundance: few
d_gene: .
CDR3aa: CASSRHNQPQHF
CDR3nt: TGTGCCAGCAGCCGCCATAATCAGCCCCAGCATTTT

v_gene: TRBV14
j_gene: TRBJ2-2
abundance: .
d_gene: TRBD1
CDR3aa: CASSQFTGGAGGELFF
CDR3nt: TGTGCCAGCAGCCAGTTTACAGGGGGCGCAGGCGGGGAGCTGTTTTTT

v_gene: TRBV19
j_gene: TRBJ2-3
abundance: .
d_gene: .
CDR3aa: CASSIEAAILAQYF
CDR3nt: TGTGCCAGTAGTATAGAAGCTGCGATCCTGGCGCAGTATTTT

v_gene: TRBV5-5
j_gene: TRBJ2-1
abundance: .
d_gene: .
CDR3aa: CASSLLGYTYNEQFF
CDR3nt: TGTGCCAGCAGCTTGCTGGGATATACCTACAATGAGCAGTTCTTC

v_gene: TRBV10-3
j_gene: TRBJ2-3
abundance: .
d_gene: TRBD2
CDR3aa: CAISRDGLAATDTQYF
CDR3nt: TGTGCCATCAGTCGGGATGGACTAGCGGCAACAGATACGCAGTATTTT

v_gene: TRBV2
j_gene: TRBJ1-2
abundance: .
d_gene: .
CDR3aa: CASSETGGLYLYGYTF
CDR3nt: TGTGCCAGCAGTGAAACTGGGGGGCTCTACCTCTATGGCTACACCTTC

v_gene: TRBV19
j_gene: TRBJ2-5
abundance: few
d_gene: .
CDR3aa: CASSRHGETQYF
CDR3nt: TGTGCCAGTAGTCGACATGGGGAGACCCAGTACTTC

v_gene: TRBV5-5
j_gene: TRBJ2-5
abundance: few
d_gene: .
CDR3aa: CASSRTPALLETQYF
CDR3nt: TGTGCCAGCAGCAGGACGCCGGCCTTACTAGAGACCCAGTACTTC

v_gene: TRBV18
j_gene: TRBJ1-1
abundance: .
d_gene: TRBD1
CDR3aa: CASSPTELPTGGTEAFF
CDR3nt: TGTGCCAGCTCACCAACCGAACTACCGACAGGGGGGACTGAAGCTTTCTTT

v_gene: TRBV7-2
j_gene: TRBJ2-1
abundance: few
d_gene: .
CDR3aa: CASSFDRQGTVFF
CDR3nt: TGTGCCAGCAGCTTCGATCGGCAAGGAACTGTGTTCTTC

v_gene: TRBV28
j_gene: TRBJ2-2
abundance: few
d_gene: .
CDR3aa: CASGGPTTGELFF
CDR3nt: TGTGCCAGCGGTGGGCCCACCACCGGGGAGCTGTTTTTT

v_gene: TRBV3-1/TRBV3-2
j_gene: TRBJ2-7
abundance: .
d_gene: TRBD2
CDR3aa: CASSQEGSGLAGSSYEQYF
CDR3nt: TGTGCCAGCAGCCAAGAAGGTTCGGGACTAGCGGGGTCGTCCTACGAGCAGTACTTC

v_gene: TRBV5-5
j_gene: TRBJ2-7
abundance: few
d_gene: .
CDR3aa: CASRTSSYEQYF
CDR3nt: TGTGCCAGCAGGACCTCCTCCTACGAGCAGTACTTC

v_gene: TRBV5-1
j_gene: TRBJ2-5
abundance: .
d_gene: .
CDR3aa: CASSPGTQGETQYF
CDR3nt: TGCGCCAGCAGCCCCGGGACTCAGGGGGAGACCCAGTACTTC

v_gene: TRBV19
j_gene: TRBJ2-7
abundance: .
d_gene: TRBD1
CDR3aa: CASSTRTGGLSYEQYF
CDR3nt: TGTGCCAGTAGTACCCGGACAGGGGGTCTCTCCTACGAGCAGTACTTC

v_gene: TRBV27
j_gene: TRBJ1-1
abundance: .
d_gene: .
CDR3aa: CASSLTAYSLEAFF
CDR3nt: TGTGCCAGCAGTCTGACAGCGTACTCCCTTGAAGCTTTCTTT

v_gene: TRBV6-1
j_gene: TRBJ1-1
abundance: .
d_gene: .
CDR3aa: CASSDRGTRAEAFF
CDR3nt: TGTGCCAGCAGTGATAGAGGGACACGGGCTGAAGCTTTCTTT

v_gene: TRBV10-3
j_gene: TRBJ1-2
abundance: few
d_gene: .
CDR3aa: CAISEPDSSYGYTF
CDR3nt: TGTGCCATCAGTGAACCGGACAGCTCCTATGGCTACACCTTC

v_gene: TRBV5-1
j_gene: TRBJ1-3
abundance: .
d_gene: TRBD1
CDR3aa: CASSLEGQNLPNGNTIYF
CDR3nt: TGCGCCAGCAGCTTGGAGGGACAGAATCTACCAAACGGAAACACCATATATTTT

v_gene: TRBV3-1/TRBV3-2
j_gene: TRBJ2-7
abundance: .
d_gene: TRBD2
CDR3aa: CASSQGAGLASYEQYF
CDR3nt: TGTGCCAGCAGCCAGGGGGCGGGACTAGCCTCCTACGAGCAGTACTTC

v_gene: TRBV7-9
j_gene: TRBJ2-7
abundance: .
d_gene: TRBD1
CDR3aa: CASSPIPGQGTYEQYF
CDR3nt: TGTGCCAGCAGCCCGATTCCGGGACAGGGGACCTACGAGCAGTACTTC

v_gene: TRBV4-1
j_gene: TRBJ1-2
abundance: .
d_gene: .
CDR3aa: CASSQEKTGNYGYTF
CDR3nt: TGCGCCAGCAGCCAAGAGAAGACGGGAAACTATGGCTACACCTTC

v_gene: TRBV9
j_gene: TRBJ2-6
abundance: .
d_gene: TRBD1
CDR3aa: CASKDTGGTGANVLTF
CDR3nt: TGTGCCAGCAAGGATACAGGGGGCACTGGGGCCAACGTCCTGACTTTC

v_gene: TRBV27
j_gene: TRBJ2-7
abundance: .
d_gene: TRBD1
CDR3aa: CASSLGTGPYEQYF
CDR3nt: TGTGCCAGCAGTTTAGGGACAGGACCCTACGAGCAGTACTTC

v_gene: TRBV5-8
j_gene: TRBJ1-5
abundance: .
d_gene: TRBD1
CDR3aa: CASSSGQYSNQPQHF
CDR3nt: TGTGCCAGCAGCTCGGGACAGTATAGCAATCAGCCCCAGCATTTT

v_gene: TRBV7-6
j_gene: TRBJ1-5
abundance: .
d_gene: .
CDR3aa: CASTPLDGTVNSNQPQHF
CDR3nt: TGTGCCAGCACCCCCCTAGATGGAACAGTTAATAGCAATCAGCCCCAGCATTTT

v_gene: TRBV11-1
j_gene: TRBJ1-6
abundance: .
d_gene: .
CDR3aa: CASSQYNSPLHF
CDR3nt: TGTGCCAGCAGCCAATATAATTCACCCCTCCACTTT

v_gene: TRBV27
j_gene: TRBJ1-1
abundance: .
d_gene: .
CDR3aa: CASSFRRRNTEAFF
CDR3nt: TGTGCCAGCAGTTTCAGGCGGAGGAACACTGAAGCTTTCTTT

v_gene: TRBV10-3
j_gene: TRBJ2-5
abundance: few
d_gene: .
CDR3aa: CAISLTPVGTQYF
CDR3nt: TGTGCCATCAGTTTGACCCCCGTGGGGACCCAGTACTTC

v_gene: TRBV10-3
j_gene: TRBJ1-6
abundance: medium-sized
d_gene: TRBD1
CDR3aa: CAISDSGTDNSPLHF
CDR3nt: TGTGCCATCAGTGATTCCGGGACAGATAATTCACCCCTCCACTTT

v_gene: TRBV5-8
j_gene: TRBJ1-5
abundance: .
d_gene: .
CDR3aa: CASSRGLRKDQPQHF
CDR3nt: TGTGCCAGCAGTCGAGGGCTCCGAAAGGATCAGCCCCAGCATTTT

v_gene: TRBV11-3
j_gene: TRBJ2-1
abundance: .
d_gene: .
CDR3aa: CASASGSYNEQFF
CDR3nt: TGTGCCAGCGCGAGCGGCTCCTACAATGAGCAGTTCTTC

v_gene: TRBV5-1
j_gene: TRBJ1-5
abundance: .
d_gene: .
CDR3aa: CASANQPQHF
CDR3nt: TGCGCCAGCGCGAATCAGCCCCAGCATTTT

v_gene: TRBV29-1
j_gene: TRBJ2-1
abundance: .
d_gene: .
CDR3aa: CSVEDRGVSDNEQFF
CDR3nt: TGCAGCGTTGAAGATAGAGGGGTTTCGGACAATGAGCAGTTCTTC

v_gene: TRBV19
j_gene: TRBJ2-4
abundance: few
d_gene: .
CDR3aa: CASSIDRMRQKNIQYF
CDR3nt: TGTGCCAGTAGTATAGATAGAATGAGACAGAAAAACATTCAGTACTTC

v_gene: TRBV5-5
j_gene: TRBJ1-5
abundance: .
d_gene: TRBD1
CDR3aa: CASSLVFGQVDQPQHF
CDR3nt: TGTGCCAGCAGCTTGGTTTTCGGACAGGTCGATCAGCCCCAGCATTTT

v_gene: TRBV5-8
j_gene: TRBJ1-5
abundance: .
d_gene: .
CDR3aa: CASSFQERSNQPQHF
CDR3nt: TGTGCCAGCAGCTTCCAGGAAAGGAGCAATCAGCCCCAGCATTTT

v_gene: TRBV10-3
j_gene: TRBJ2-2
abundance: .
d_gene: .
CDR3aa: CAITSSRADPTGELFF
CDR3nt: TGTGCCATAACGTCGAGTCGGGCGGACCCCACCGGGGAGCTGTTTTTT

v_gene: TRBV11-2
j_gene: TRBJ2-7
abundance: .
d_gene: .
CDR3aa: CASSLTRKYSYEQYF
CDR3nt: TGTGCCAGCAGCTTAACCAGGAAGTACTCCTACGAGCAGTACTTC

v_gene: TRBV4-1
j_gene: TRBJ1-1
abundance: .
d_gene: .
CDR3aa: CASSLGEENTEAFF
CDR3nt: TGCGCCAGCAGTTTAGGGGAAGAGAACACTGAAGCTTTCTTT

v_gene: TRBV25-1
j_gene: TRBJ2-4
abundance: .
d_gene: TRBD1
CDR3aa: CASSAPTGEAKNIQYF
CDR3nt: TGTGCCAGCAGTGCCCCGACAGGGGAAGCCAAAAACATTCAGTACTTC

v_gene: TRBV5-6
j_gene: TRBJ1-2
abundance: .
d_gene: .
CDR3aa: CASSLSGTNYGYTF
CDR3nt: TGTGCCAGCAGCTTGTCAGGGACTAACTATGGCTACACCTTC

v_gene: TRBV30
j_gene: TRBJ1-6
abundance: .
d_gene: .
CDR3aa: CAWKLAGGRYSPLHF
CDR3nt: TGTGCCTGGAAATTAGCGGGAGGAAGATATTCACCCCTCCACTTT

v_gene: TRBV3-1/TRBV3-2
j_gene: TRBJ1-2
abundance: few
d_gene: .
CDR3aa: CASSQAQNYGYTF
CDR3nt: TGTGCCAGCAGCCAAGCACAGAACTATGGCTACACCTTC

v_gene: TRBV6-6
j_gene: TRBJ1-5
abundance: .
d_gene: .
CDR3aa: CASSYGEQPQHF
CDR3nt: TGTGCCAGCAGTTACGGCGAGCAGCCCCAGCATTTT